The next 7 T cell receptor beta chains were all read from a single sample in a study of type 1 regulatory T cells (dated by TCRdb to the early 2020s). TCRdb shows the sequencer as Illumina MiSeq. Through fastp at Q25 and MiXCR, TCRdb rebuilt clones from the public reads, retaining in-frame beta chains. Each entry merges the rows of one CDR3 protein and shows their most common DNA and genes. The sample includes over 55,000 distinct CDR3 sequences, with about three fifths observed a single time. In total, the top ten clones hold 6.5% to 8.5% of the sample. Their antigens are not known. The source material was cultured T cells, either the whole culture or a sorted T cell fraction (not recorded which). Reading the label with the study, this specimen's cell subset or site is: Tr1-enriched cell product generated in vitro against host alloantigens. Receptors originate from a human donor in good health.

This chain connects TRBV10-1 to TRBJ2-1; D is unclear. Looked up from germline, CDR1 is WNHNN and CDR2 is SYGVQD (reference sequence). This CDR3 is 15 amino acids long. V dropped 6 bases and J dropped 9 bases, with 21 bases sitting between them. CDR3 sequence (DNA): TGCGCCAGCAGCGGTCAGGCGGTAACTGTAGGTGAGCAGTTCTTC. Translation: CASSGQAVTVGEQFF.

This clonotype was seen just once. V is TRBV20-1 and J is TRBJ2-7; D is perhaps TRBD2 (5 bases). From germline, CDR1 is DFQATT and CDR2 SNEGSKA (reference sequence). V was shortened by 0 bases and J by 3 bases, with 12 bases between the two germline ends. The CDR3 is 14 residues long. CDR3 sequence: CSARDPPRGYEQYF. CDR3 coding DNA: TGCAGTGCTAGAGATCCCCCCCGGGGCTACGAGCAGTACTTC.

This clonotype was found a few times. The chain employs TRBV5-1 and TRBJ2-7; D is ambiguous. Trimming left V 0 bases short and J 2 bases short, with 9 bases between. Germline assignment: CDR1 SGHRS and CDR2 YFSETQ. The CDR3 spans 14 residues. As DNA, the CDR3 is TGCGCCAGCAGCTTGGTTCCGGCCGCCTACGAGCAGTACTTC. The encoded protein is CASSLVPAAYEQYF. The whole variable domain, remainder taken from reference TRBV5-1 and TRBJ2-7, is KAGVTQTPRYLIKTRGQQVTLSCSPISGHRSVSWYQQTPGQGLQFLFEYFSETQRNKGNFPGRFSGRQFSNSRSEMNVSTLELGDSALYLCASSLVPAAYEQYFGPGTRLTVT.

This clonotype was counted between two and nine times. The rearrangement links TRBV27 to TRBJ1-1; D might be TRBD1 (5 bases). The CDR3 extends over 16 amino acids. Per germline, CDR1 MNHEY and CDR2 SMNVEV (reference sequence). V shed 2 bases and J shed 0 bases, with 13 bases lying between them. The CDR3 protein is CASSLPRGSMNTEAFF. The DNA for the CDR3 is TGTGCCAGCAGTTTACCCCGGGGGTCGATGAACACTGAAGCTTTCTTT.

The chain carries TRBV6-1 and TRBJ2-2, with TRBD2 matching over 10 bases. The V segment lost 10 bases and the J segment 2 bases; nucleotides outside the gene matches: 4. The CDR3 length is 14 residues. Germline V gene sequence: CDR1 MNHNS, CDR2 SASEGT. Here the CDR3 DNA reads TGTGCCACGCGGACTAGCGGAAACACCGGGGAGCTGTTTTTT. This encodes CATRTSGNTGELFF.

This clonotype was counted between two and nine times. This sequence joins TRBV12-3 or TRBV12-4 and TRBJ2-2; 10 bases map to TRBD2. The CDR3 is 15 amino acids. J gave up 1 base and V 7 bases, and 3 bases lay outside the gene matches. The CDR3 sequence is CASKAGGLNTGELFF. DNA of the CDR3: TGTGCCAGCAAAGCGGGAGGGTTGAACACCGGGGAGCTGTTTTTT.

This clonotype was seen a handful of times. The J gene is TRBJ2-1, the V gene TRBV5-1; 7 bases are shared with TRBD2. In germline, CDR1 is SGHRS, CDR2 YFSETQ. With 3 bases clipped from V and 7 bases from J, the junction kept 13 bases outside the gene matches. This CDR3 contains 16 residues. This CDR3 reads CASSSGGSWARNEQFF. DNA of the CDR3: TGCGCCAGCAGCTCCGGCGGGAGCTGGGCTAGGAATGAGCAGTTCTTC.